The 32 T cell receptor beta chains below all came from one sample that was sequenced in a study of blood T cell repertoires in COVID-19. Assay used: immunoSEQ multiplex PCR; TCRdb lists only in-frame clones, some missing. The data hold a few hundred thousand clones, with approximately 88% observed a single time. The source material was peripheral blood. The receptors here all came from a woman in her 70s with COVID-19, enrolled during active disease.

The chain has TRBV6-5 and TRBJ2-7; 9 bases fit TRBD1. CDR1 and CDR2 (germline): MNHEY, SVGAGI. Losses at the gene ends were 2 bases for V and 4 bases for J; bases not matched to a gene: 9. CDR3 length equals 16 residues. In DNA form, the CDR3 reads TGTGCCAGCAGTTACACCTCGACAGGGGGGGAGTACGAGCAGTACTTC. It translates to CASSYTSTGGEYEQYF.

This clone was counted once. The chain has TRBV7-3 and TRBJ2-7, with a possible D match to TRBD2 (5 bases). The V and J ends lost 1 base and 5 bases respectively, with 6 bases between them. There are 12 residues in the CDR3. Per germline, CDR1 SGHTA and CDR2 FQGTGA. CDR3 nucleotides: TGTGCCAGCAGCTTAAAGGAGGACGAGCAGTACTTC. As protein: CASSLKEDEQYF.

This clone was counted between two and nine times. The junction does not match germline at one end; this may be a read error. CDR3 amino acids: CLCHQGVDTGELFF. The DNA for the CDR3 is TGCCTATGTCACCAGGGGGTGGACACCGGGGAGCTGTTTTTT. J is TRBJ2-2 and V is TRBV7-9, with TRBD1 identical over 7 bases. CDR3 length equals 14 residues. Germline values: CDR1 SEHNR, CDR2 FQNEAQ (reference sequence).

The rearrangement uses TRBV28 and TRBJ2-3; the match to TRBD1 covers 8 bases. With V trimmed by 5 bases and J by 8 bases, 6 bases remained unmatched. Germline V CDR1 and CDR2: MDHEN, SYDVKM. The CDR3 has 13 residues. The CDR3 DNA sequence: TGTGCCAGCAGTAGGACAGGGTTCGGTACGCAGTATTTT. As protein: CASSRTGFGTQYF.

The genes are TRBV7-2 and TRBJ1-2; the D is unclear. The CDR3 contains 13 residues. V lost 3 bases and J 7 bases, leaving 12 bases between the germline ends. Germline values: CDR1 SGHTA, CDR2 FQGNSA. This CDR3 reads CASSLRPEGGYTF. In nucleotides, the CDR3 is TGTGCCAGCAGCTTGCGTCCGGAGGGTGGCTACACCTTC.

In DNA form, the CDR3 reads TGTGCCAGCTCACCGGGGACAGGGGGCTGGTATGGCTACACCTTC. This encodes CASSPGTGGWYGYTF. This sequence joins TRBV18 and TRBJ1-2, with 12 bases aligning to TRBD1. The germline V gene has CDR1 KGHSH and CDR2 LQKENI. This CDR3 is 15 amino acids long. The V segment lost 3 bases and the J segment 5 bases; nucleotides outside the gene matches: 4.

The chain joins TRBV29-1 to TRBJ1-2; 7 nucleotides agree with TRBD1. V gave up 6 bases and J gave up 6 bases; unmatched junction bases: 10. CDR1 SQVTM and CDR2 ANQGSEA come from the germline V gene. There are 13 residues in the CDR3. This CDR3 reads CSVARRGRDGYTF. CDR3 nucleotide sequence: TGCAGCGTGGCTAGGAGGGGGCGGGATGGCTACACCTTC. The full variable domain, its missing parts supplied by reference TRBV29-1 and TRBJ1-2, is SAVISQKPSRDICQRGTSLTIQCQVDSQVTMMFWYRQQPGQSLTLIATANQGSEATYESGFVIDKFPISRPNLTFSTLTVSNMSPEDSSIYLCSVARRGRDGYTFGSGTRLTVV.

This clone was seen only once. The chain couples TRBV11-2 to TRBJ2-7; 10 bases map to TRBD2. Germline values: CDR1 SGHAT, CDR2 FQNNGV. This CDR3 is built from 17 residues. V shed 3 bases, J shed 2 bases, and the junction held 10 bases outside the gene matches. The CDR3 spells CASSLGHSSGSAYEQYF. The CDR3 DNA reads TGTGCCAGCAGCTTGGGCCACTCTAGCGGGAGTGCCTACGAGCAGTACTTC.

The chain links TRBV7-9 to TRBJ2-7; possibly TRBD1 for D (5 bases). Germline values: CDR1 SEHNR, CDR2 FQNEAQ (reference sequence). The CDR3 loop spans 12 amino acids. V was pared by 5 bases and J by 3 bases, with 8 bases between. The CDR3 region is CASSTDSYEQYF. Here the CDR3 DNA reads TGTGCCAGCAGCACTGACAGCTACGAGCAGTACTTC.

There are a few counts of this clone. CDR3 sequence reads: CASSTTQGTVQPQHF. The CDR3, as DNA: TGTGCCAGTAGTACAACCCAGGGGACGGTGCAGCCCCAGCATTTT. This sequence joins TRBV19 and TRBJ1-5, with D perhaps matching TRBD1 (6 bases). Germline assignment: CDR1 LNHDA and CDR2 SQIVND (reference sequence). Trimming removed 4 bases at V and 7 bases at J, with 17 bases between. This CDR3 is built from 15 residues.

The chain joins TRBV6-5 to TRBJ1-1, with TRBD1 as a possible D gene (6 bases). Per the germline V gene, CDR1 is MNHEY and CDR2 is SVGAGI. The CDR3 sequence is 14 residues long. Trimming pared 5 bases from V and 0 bases from J, leaving 10 bases between. The CDR3 DNA follows: TGTGCCAGCAGTCCTGGACAGCTGAACACTGAAGCTTTCTTT. Amino acid sequence: CASSPGQLNTEAFF.

The rearrangement joins TRBV11-2 to TRBJ2-3, with D perhaps matching TRBD1 (5 bases). This CDR3 comprises 14 residues. V lost 5 bases to trimming and J lost 6 bases, with 15 bases between them. Germline V gene sequence: CDR1 SGHAT, CDR2 FQNNGV. Here the CDR3 DNA reads TGTGCCAGCAGCCACCTCCGTGGGGCGGATACGCAGTATTTT. Protein: CASSHLRGADTQYF.

The genes are TRBV4-1 and TRBJ2-1, with 10 bases lining up with TRBD2. CDR3 length: 16 residues. V trimming: 4 bases; J trimming: 6 bases; junction bases outside the gene matches: 9. The V gene's germline CDR1 is MGHRA and CDR2 YSYEKL. The CDR3 is CASSLPSGSIPNEQFF. CDR3 sequence (DNA): TGCGCCAGCAGCCTCCCTAGCGGGAGTATCCCCAATGAGCAGTTCTTC.

This clone was found a few times. The chain employs TRBV4-2 and TRBJ2-2; maybe TRBD1 (5 bases). The CDR3 is 14 residues long. CDR1 is LGHNA and CDR2 is YNFKEQ in the germline V gene. Between the trimmed V and J ends, which lost 5 bases and 1 base, there was a span of 8 bases. CDR3 nucleotide sequence: TGTGCCAGCAGCTTCGGACAGAACACCGGGGAGCTGTTTTTT. Protein: CASSFGQNTGELFF.

This chain connects TRBV7-2 to TRBJ1-1; D not resolved. Trimming took 0 bases from V and 1 from J, leaving 3 bases between them. CDR1 SGHTA and CDR2 FQGNSA come from the germline V gene. The CDR3 loop spans 13 amino acids. The CDR3 DNA reads as TGTGCCAGCAGCTTAGCACAGAACACTGAAGCTTTCTTT. Encoded protein: CASSLAQNTEAFF.

The chain has TRBV28 and TRBJ2-7; 7 bases are shared with TRBD2. Germline CDR1 is MDHEN and CDR2 is SYDVKM. After removal of 1 base from V and 6 bases from J, the junction contained 12 bases not matched to a gene. The CDR3 length is 16 residues. CDR3 amino acids: CASSLLKREGSGEQYF. The CDR3 DNA reads as TGTGCCAGCAGTTTATTAAAGAGGGAGGGTTCAGGCGAGCAGTACTTC.

This rearrangement joins TRBV7-9 to TRBJ2-7, with 11 positions matching TRBD2. The CDR3 is made up of 15 amino acids. Germline loops: CDR1 SEHNR, CDR2 FQNEAQ (reference sequence). Unmatched junction bases numbered 5, after V lost 5 bases and J lost 2 bases. This chain's CDR3 is CASSLTSGGPYEQYF. CDR3 sequence (DNA): TGTGCCAGCAGCCTCACTAGCGGGGGACCCTACGAGCAGTACTTC.

CDR3 residues: CASRRTSGYGELFF. The CDR3 coding sequence is TGTGCCAGCAGGCGGACTAGCGGCTACGGGGAGCTGTTTTTT. The chain carries TRBV11-3 and TRBJ2-2; 10 bases match TRBD2. Germline lookup yields CDR1 SGHNT and CDR2 YENEEA. The CDR3 has 14 residues. V shed 6 bases and J 7 bases; nucleotides not matched to a gene: 5.

The genes are TRBV7-9 and TRBJ2-1; no definite D call. Trimming took 5 bases from V and 10 from J, leaving 12 bases between them. In germline, CDR1 is SEHNR, CDR2 FQNEAQ (reference sequence). This CDR3 comprises 12 residues. CDR3 loop: CASSIQDGEQFF. Here the CDR3 DNA reads TGTGCCAGCAGCATTCAGGATGGGGAGCAGTTCTTC.

The chain employs TRBV6-5 and TRBJ2-1; TRBD1 aligns across 7 bases. The CDR3 sequence is 16 residues long. After removal of 0 bases from V and 4 bases from J, the junction contained 6 bases not matched to a gene. The germline V gene encodes CDR1 MNHEY and CDR2 SVGAGI. CDR3 in amino acids: CASSYSTDRVYNEQFF. DNA of the CDR3: TGTGCCAGCAGTTACTCGACCGACAGGGTTTACAATGAGCAGTTCTTC.

The chain links TRBV11-3 to TRBJ1-1; tentatively, D is TRBD1 (5 bases). CDR1 is SGHNT and CDR2 is YENEEA in the germline V gene. V was pared by 8 bases and J by 11 bases, with 27 bases between. The CDR3 is 15 amino acids. The CDR3 here is CASQSPGGTSAGAFF. The CDR3 DNA sequence: TGTGCCAGCCAATCTCCGGGTGGCACCTCCGCAGGGGCTTTCTTT. Full variable domain (remainder filled in from reference TRBV11-3 and TRBJ1-1): EAGVVQSPRYKIIEKKQPVAFWCNPISGHNTLYWYLQNLGQGPELLIRYENEEAVDDSQLPKDRFSAERLKGVDSTLKIQPAELGDSAVYLCASQSPGGTSAGAFFGQGTRLTVV.

The chain is built from TRBV29-1 and TRBJ1-2, with 8 bases lining up with TRBD1. Per the germline V gene, CDR1 is SQVTM and CDR2 is ANQGSEA. J lost 5 bases, V lost 3 bases, and 11 bases had no gene match. The CDR3 has 15 residues. The CDR3 reads CSVDLVRGPVYGYTF. CDR3 coding DNA: TGCAGCGTTGATTTAGTCAGGGGGCCCGTGTATGGCTACACCTTC. Looking up the rest from reference TRBV29-1 and TRBJ1-2 gives the full variable domain: SAVISQKPSRDICQRGTSLTIQCQVDSQVTMMFWYRQQPGQSLTLIATANQGSEATYESGFVIDKFPISRPNLTFSTLTVSNMSPEDSSIYLCSVDLVRGPVYGYTFGSGTRLTVV.

The DNA for the CDR3 is TGCGCCAGCAGCTTTGAGGGGGATCAAGAGACCCAGTACTTC. Protein: CASSFEGDQETQYF. The chain combines TRBV5-1 with TRBJ2-5, with D possibly TRBD1 on 6 matching bases. CDR3 size: 14 residues. Germline CDR1 reads SGHRS; CDR2 reads YFSETQ. V was clipped by 2 bases and J by 2 bases, with 10 bases between them.

The chain recombines TRBV4-3 with TRBJ2-3; D unresolved. The CDR3 is 13 residues long. The germline gives CDR1 LGHNA, CDR2 YSLEER. Deletions cut 4 bases from V and 1 base from J, with 6 bases between. In DNA, the CDR3 is TGCGCCAGCAGCCTCAGTGGCACAGATACGCAGTATTTT. It yields the protein CASSLSGTDTQYF.

The chain uses TRBV6-6 and TRBJ2-1; the D gene is possibly TRBD2 (5 bases). Germline CDR1 MNHNY, CDR2 SVGAGI (reference sequence). The CDR3 runs to 15 residues. Between the trimmed V and J ends, which lost 2 bases and 0 bases, there was a span of 8 bases. The CDR3 coding sequence is TGTGCCAGCAGTTACATTAGCGACTCCTACAATGAGCAGTTCTTC. It is translated as CASSYISDSYNEQFF.

This clone was seen more than once but under ten times. The chain has TRBV28 and TRBJ2-7; the D gene is possibly TRBD1 (5 bases). The germline V and J ends were trimmed by 5 bases and 0 bases, with 11 bases remaining between them. The length of the CDR3 is 14 residues. Germline CDR1 is MDHEN and CDR2 is SYDVKM. The CDR3 protein is CASSPSDSSYEQYF. CDR3 nucleotides: TGTGCCAGCAGTCCATCTGACAGCTCCTACGAGCAGTACTTC.

This clone was recorded only once. This chain links TRBV6-5 with TRBJ1-5; 7 bases agree with TRBD1. The CDR3 is 14 residues long. From germline, CDR1 is MNHEY and CDR2 SVGAGI. Trimming cost V 6 bases and J 4 bases; bases outside gene matches: 6. CDR3 region: CASRLTGRNQPQHF. The CDR3 bases are TGTGCCAGCAGGCTGACAGGGAGAAATCAGCCCCAGCATTTT.

This sequence joins TRBV11-2 and TRBJ2-1; D remains ambiguous. This CDR3 is 16 amino acids long. Germline V lookup: CDR1 SGHAT, CDR2 FQNNGV. V was shortened by 5 bases and J by 4 bases, with 18 bases between the two germline ends. DNA of the CDR3: TGTGCCAGCAGCCCAAGTAAGGCGGTGCGGTACAATGAGCAGTTCTTC. Its translation is CASSPSKAVRYNEQFF.

This rearrangement joins TRBV6-2 or TRBV6-3 to TRBJ2-7; TRBD1 matches at 7 bases. The ends lost 4 bases at V and 0 bases at J; junction bases unmatched: 15. This CDR3 has 18 residues. Germline-derived CDR1 and CDR2 are MNHEY and SVGEGT. The CDR3 region has the DNA TGTGCCAGCAGTTCACAATGGGGCTCCGGGACAGACTCCTACGAGCAGTACTTC. It translates to CASSSQWGSGTDSYEQYF.

The chain is built from TRBV4-3 and TRBJ2-2; tentative D call: TRBD2 (5 bases). The germline gives CDR1 LGHNA, CDR2 YSLEER. This CDR3 contains 16 residues. V was clipped by 2 bases and J by 2 bases, with 12 bases between them. The CDR3 spells CASSQSRGINTGELFF. The CDR3 nucleotides read TGCGCCAGCAGCCAAAGTAGAGGGATTAACACCGGGGAGCTGTTTTTT.

This sequence joins TRBV7-6 and TRBJ2-1; 7 nucleotides line up with TRBD2. The germline CDR1 and CDR2 sequences are SGHVS and FNYEAQ. With V trimmed by 2 bases and J by 1 base, 5 bases remained unmatched. This CDR3 contains 16 residues. This chain's CDR3 is CASSLRVGGSYNEQFF. The DNA of the CDR3 is TGTGCCAGCAGCTTAAGGGTCGGGGGGTCCTACAATGAGCAGTTCTTC.

This sequence joins TRBV3-1 (or the pseudogene TRBV3-2) and TRBJ1-2, with TRBD1 as a possible D gene (5 bases). The V end was cut by 4 bases, the J end by 2 bases, with 14 bases between. Germline CDR1 is LGHDT and CDR2 is YNNKEL (reference sequence). The CDR3 runs to 15 residues. For the CDR3, the DNA is TGTGCCAGCAGCCCGTCTAAAAGGACAAACTATGGCTACACCTTC. Encoded protein: CASSPSKRTNYGYTF.